This TCR beta chain was sequenced during a study of blood T cell repertoires in COVID-19. Study background: Some COVID-19 samples were acute and others convalescent; all came from the United States, Italy and Spain. PBMCs, B-cell-depleted T cells, or T cells provided the cDNA or gDNA that made up the material.

With V trimmed by 5 bases and J by 3 bases, 9 bases remained unmatched. The CDR3 consists of 15 residues. CDR1 and CDR2 from the germline V gene are MNHEY and SVGAGI. TCRdb keeps only in-frame clones here, not all; method: immunoSEQ multiplex PCR. The profile shows hundreds of thousands of clones, about 88% of them singletons. Source material: peripheral blood. The V call is TRBV6-5, the J call TRBJ1-2; 7 nucleotides align to TRBD1. The receptor's source is a man in his forties or fifties with acute or convalescent COVID-19. The CDR3 DNA follows: TGTGCCAGCAGTCCCTCGACAGGGCCGGACTATGGCTACACCTTC. Translated, it gives CASSPSTGPDYGYTF.